This T cell receptor beta chain is from a study of cytomegalovirus exposure and HLA in healthy donors. On the study more broadly: Unique TCRs numbering some 80 million, obtained from HLA-typed donors, made up an early data release. Study-level results: Common viral pathogens seemed to be connected with several of the most significant clusters, according to a later analysis. In a later analysis, CMV-associated beta chains were mostly HLA-associated, it appeared. The study put roughly 160 TCR beta chains on its list as cytomegalovirus-associated.

PCR involved 60 Vbeta and 13 Jbeta primers. This table comes from immunoSEQ multiplex PCR, and its TCRdb copy is limited to in-frame clones, with some not included. The repertoire holds some 65,000 clones, with around four fifths as singletons. The V gene end was trimmed by 4 bases and the J gene end by 0 bases; junction bases not matched to a gene: 8. The CDR3 runs 16 residues. The germline gives CDR1 MNHEY, CDR2 SVGAGI. Of note for this clone: No antigen is known for it.

The rearrangement joins TRBV6-5 to TRBJ1-1; TRBD1 aligns across 7 bases. This receptor was identified in a girl aged 10 to 17 in good health and CMV-seropositive. Sample: PBMCs. The CDR3 DNA reads TGTGCCAGCAGTTTAGCAGGGGGTCCTATGAACACTGAAGCTTTCTTT. Translated, it gives CASSLAGGPMNTEAFF.